This entry describes one TCR beta chain. Per the original methods: Scientists estimated how many nucleated cells there were by amplifying reference gene primers. Using immunoSEQ multiplex PCR, the repertoire was profiled, and TCRdb retains in-frame clones only, with some absent. V and J calls and clone size come straight from that table; D and trimming were deduced from the DNA. The top ten clones hold around 20% of a sample with about 34,000 clones, about 90% of them seen once. The CDR3 has 14 residues. V was trimmed by 1 base and J by 5 bases, leaving 13 bases between them. Germline loops: CDR1 SGHKS, CDR2 YYEKEE (reference sequence). This entry belongs to a study of blood T cell repertoires in COVID-19. As for the study in general: Whether acute or convalescent, the COVID-19 samples came from the United States, Italy and Spain. PBMCs, B-cell-depleted T cells, or T cells were the source of the cDNA or gDNA that made up the material.

The chain has TRBV5-5 and TRBJ2-7, with D maybe TRBD1 (5 bases). The sample comprised peripheral blood. The sequence was obtained from a man aged 80 or over with acute or convalescent COVID-19. The CDR3 DNA reads as TGTGCCAGCAGCTTGATCGGCAGGGTAGACGAGCAGTACTTC. It translates to CASSLIGRVDEQYF. Full variable domain (rest looked up from reference TRBV5-5 and TRBJ2-7): DAGVTQSPTHLIKTRGQQVTLRCSPISGHKSVSWYQQVLGQGPQFIFQYYEKEERGRGNFPDRFSARQFPNYSSELNVNALLLGDSALYLCASSLIGRVDEQYFGPGTRLTVT.